Listed here are 12 T cell receptor beta chains from one sample, sequenced in a study of cytomegalovirus exposure and HLA in healthy donors. The PCR employed 60 Vbeta primers together with 13 Jbeta primers. Sequenced by immunoSEQ multiplex PCR; TCRdb stores in-frame clones only, minus some. The table records about 130,000 clones, about 80% of them present only once. Sequencing used PBMCs. The source of these receptors is a young man in good health and CMV-seropositive.

V is TRBV19 and J is TRBJ1-1; 10 nucleotides match TRBD1. V lost 4 bases and J lost 5; bases outside the gene matches: 7. CDR3 length: 15 residues. Germline loops: CDR1 LNHDA, CDR2 SQIVND (reference sequence). The CDR3 is CASSTPGQGMTEAFF. The CDR3 nucleotides read TGTGCCAGTAGTACTCCGGGACAGGGGATGACTGAAGCTTTCTTT.

This chain uses TRBV5-6 with TRBJ2-5; 8 positions agree with TRBD1. J was trimmed by 6 bases and V by 0 bases; bases with no gene match: 4. Germline lookup yields CDR1 SGHDT and CDR2 YYEEEE. The CDR3 length is 14 residues. The DNA of the CDR3 is TGTGCCAGCAGCTTGGCCGACAGGGGTCAGACCCAGTACTTC. Amino acids: CASSLADRGQTQYF.

The genes are TRBV27 and TRBJ1-2, with D tentatively TRBD1 (6 bases). Between the trimmed V and J ends, which lost 6 bases and 2 bases, there was a span of 13 bases. The CDR3 length is 14 residues. Germline-derived CDR1 and CDR2 are MNHEY and SMNVEV (reference sequence). DNA for the CDR3: TGTGCCAGCAGCCCCGGACAGCTCAACTATGGCTACACCTTC. It is translated as CASSPGQLNYGYTF.

The gene calls are TRBV5-8 and TRBJ1-2; D perhaps matches TRBD1 (6 bases). The CDR3 is 16 residues long. V lost 1 base and J 4 bases, leaving 17 bases between the germline ends. CDR1 is SGHTS, CDR2 YDEGEE, per germline. The CDR3 bases are TGTGCCAGCAGCTTGCCGAGAAACAGGGCCCTCTATGGCTACACCTTC. Protein sequence: CASSLPRNRALYGYTF.

The chain carries TRBV27 and TRBJ2-7, with 12 bases aligning to TRBD1. CDR3 length: 16 amino acids. Trimming removed 7 bases from V and 6 bases from J; junction bases left unmatched: 13. The germline V gene encodes CDR1 MNHEY and CDR2 SMNVEV (reference sequence). The CDR3 here is CASTHGGTGGFGEQYF. CDR3 in DNA: TGTGCCAGCACTCACGGCGGGACAGGGGGCTTCGGCGAGCAGTACTTC.

This clone was counted once. The rearrangement uses TRBV18 and TRBJ1-4; D not certain. V was shortened by 6 bases and J by 6 bases, with 14 bases between the two germline ends. CDR1 and CDR2 (germline): KGHSH, LQKENI. This CDR3 has 14 amino acids. CDR3 DNA sequence: TGTGCCAGCTCTCGCGCCGGCCGGGATGAAAAACTGTTTTTT. Translation gives CASSRAGRDEKLFF.

The chain joins TRBV29-1 to TRBJ2-7; 11 bases fit TRBD1. The J segment lost 4 bases and the V segment lost 1 base, leaving 6 bases of the junction unmatched. The CDR3 length is 15 residues. CDR1 is SQVTM and CDR2 is ANQGSEA in the germline V gene. The DNA of the CDR3 is TGCAGCGTTGAAGGAGGACAGGGGGCGATTTACGAGCAGTACTTC. This encodes CSVEGGQGAIYEQYF.

About this clone itself: An end of the junction differs from the germline gene, which may be a read error. The V call is TRBV7-9, the J call TRBJ2-7; perhaps TRBD2 as D (6 bases). Germline CDR1 and CDR2: SEHNR and FQNEAQ (reference sequence). The CDR3 covers 14 residues. The CDR3 DNA sequence: TGTTCCAGCAGCTTCGGGGGATTCAAGTACGAGCAGTACTTC. Protein: CSSSFGGFKYEQYF. Using reference TRBV7-9 and TRBJ2-7 for the parts outside the CDR3, the full variable domain is DTGVSQNPRHKITKRGQNVTFRCDPISEHNRLYWYRQTLGQGPEFLTYFQNEAQLEKSRLLSDRFSAERPKGSFSTLEIQRTEQGDSAMYLCSSSFGGFKYEQYFGPGTRLTVT.

The chain combines TRBV6-5 with TRBJ1-6; D might be TRBD1 (5 bases). Germline V gene data show CDR1 as MNHEY and CDR2 as SVGAGI. V lost 6 bases and J 10 bases, leaving 16 bases between the germline ends. The CDR3 has 14 amino acids. The CDR3 sequence: CASRRQLQLSPLHF. In nucleotides, the CDR3 is TGTGCCAGCAGACGACAGCTCCAACTATCACCCCTCCACTTT.

The rearrangement links TRBV29-1 to TRBJ2-3, with 8 bases aligning to TRBD2. The CDR3 contains 14 residues. Looked up from germline, CDR1 is SQVTM and CDR2 is ANQGSEA. Trimming cost V 4 bases and J 5 bases; bases outside gene matches: 8. The CDR3 reads CSVVGGGWKDTQYF. The CDR3 nucleotides read TGCAGCGTTGTTGGCGGGGGGTGGAAAGATACGCAGTATTTT.

The rearrangement joins TRBV4-2 to TRBJ2-5, with 9 bases fitting TRBD2. With V trimmed by 0 bases and J by 5 bases, 13 bases remained unmatched. The CDR3 length is 18 residues. Germline V gene sequence: CDR1 LGHNA, CDR2 YNFKEQ. CDR3 sequence reads: CASSQDQAAGGQRETQYF. The CDR3 region has the DNA TGTGCCAGCAGCCAAGATCAGGCAGCGGGGGGTCAACGTGAGACCCAGTACTTC.

The rearrangement joins TRBV19 to TRBJ1-1; 9 nucleotides match TRBD1. This CDR3 has 16 amino acids. Germline trimming cut 5 bases from V and 0 bases from J; bases unmatched to any gene: 7. Germline values: CDR1 LNHDA, CDR2 SQIVND (reference sequence). The CDR3 protein is CASSRDRARMNTEAFF. The DNA of the CDR3 is TGTGCCAGTAGTCGGGACAGGGCCCGAATGAACACTGAAGCTTTCTTT.